The 18 T cell receptor beta chains below were found in one sample sequenced in a study of blood T cell repertoires in COVID-19. TCRdb's table, derived via immunoSEQ multiplex PCR, lists solely in-frame clones and lacks some. The profile shows hundreds of thousands of clones, about four fifths of them singletons. Sequences were obtained from peripheral blood. All receptors come from an elderly woman with COVID-19, enrolled during active disease.

The J gene is TRBJ1-1, the V gene TRBV5-4; no firm D call. Trimming stripped 2 bases from V and 3 bases from J, with 11 bases between. The CDR3 contains 14 residues. Germline CDR1 and CDR2: SGHNT and YYREEE (reference sequence). As DNA, the CDR3 is TGTGCCAGCAGCTTCCCGAGACGGGACACTGAAGCTTTCTTT. This translates into CASSFPRRDTEAFF.

The chain carries TRBV7-9 and TRBJ2-3; tentatively, D is TRBD1 (5 bases). With 5 bases removed from V and 1 base from J, the gap between germline ends came to 13 bases. The length of the CDR3 is 15 residues. Germline CDR1 SEHNR, CDR2 FQNEAQ (reference sequence). CDR3: CASSPAQGGTDTQYF. The CDR3 DNA follows: TGTGCCAGCAGCCCAGCCCAGGGCGGCACAGATACGCAGTATTTT. Based on the CDR3 plus reference TRBV7-9 and TRBJ2-3, the full variable domain is DTGVSQNPRHKITKRGQNVTFRCDPISEHNRLYWYRQTLGQGPEFLTYFQNEAQLEKSRLLSDRFSAERPKGSFSTLEIQRTEQGDSAMYLCASSPAQGGTDTQYFGPGTRLTVL.

The rearrangement links TRBV28 to TRBJ1-2; 10 nucleotides line up with TRBD1. This CDR3 region has 16 residues. Unmatched junction bases numbered 8, after V lost 3 bases and J lost 4 bases. Germline CDR1 reads MDHEN; CDR2 reads SYDVKM. The CDR3 coding sequence is TGTGCCAGCAGTTTCGGAGGACAGGGGGTCACCTATGGCTACACCTTC. It encodes CASSFGGQGVTYGYTF.

This chain uses TRBV24-1 with TRBJ2-1; TRBD2 matches 7 bases. The ends lost 4 bases at V and 0 bases at J; junction bases unmatched: 2. The germline gives CDR1 KGHDR, CDR2 SFDVKD. The CDR3 sequence is 15 residues long. The CDR3 is CATSDRDYSYNEQFF. As DNA, the CDR3 is TGTGCCACCAGTGACCGGGACTACTCCTACAATGAGCAGTTCTTC.

The chain uses TRBV5-1 and TRBJ1-3; 7 bases match TRBD1. The germline CDR1 and CDR2 sequences are SGHRS and YFSETQ. The CDR3 length is 16 residues. The V and J ends lost 4 bases and 3 bases, in that order; junction bases with no gene match: 10. The CDR3 is CASSPETPGGGNTIYF. The CDR3 DNA sequence: TGCGCCAGCAGCCCGGAGACCCCAGGGGGTGGAAACACCATATATTTT.

The rearrangement links TRBV5-6 to TRBJ2-3, with 8 bases that match TRBD2. V lost 1 base to trimming and J lost 14 bases; unmatched junction nucleotides: 3. CDR3 length: 11 amino acids. The V gene's germline CDR1 is SGHDT and CDR2 YYEEEE. CDR3 DNA: TGTGCCAGCAGCTTGAGGACTAGCAGGTATTTT. This translates into CASSLRTSRYF. The full variable domain, with the rest looked up from reference TRBV5-6 and TRBJ2-3, is DAGVTQSPTHLIKTRGQQVTLRCSPKSGHDTVSWYQQALGQGPQFIFQYYEEEERQRGNFPDRFSGHQFPNYSSELNVNALLLGDSALYLCASSLRTSRYFGPGTRLTVL.

The chain is built from TRBV27 and TRBJ1-1, with TRBD1 identical over 7 bases. The CDR3 consists of 14 residues. Germline V gene sequence: CDR1 MNHEY, CDR2 SMNVEV (reference sequence). Trimming cost V 5 bases and J 4 bases; bases outside gene matches: 7. CDR3 loop: CASSPWGQRTEAFF. Here the CDR3 DNA reads TGTGCCAGCAGTCCCTGGGGACAGCGCACTGAAGCTTTCTTT.

The rearrangement joins TRBV6-2 or TRBV6-3 to TRBJ2-7, with 7 bases that match TRBD2. There are 15 residues in the CDR3. Germline V CDR1 and CDR2: MNHEY, SVGEGT. V lost 6 bases to trimming and J lost 3 bases; unmatched junction nucleotides: 11. The CDR3 DNA reads TGTGCCAGCAGCCCCGAATTAGCGGGTGACTACGAGCAGTACTTC. It is translated as CASSPELAGDYEQYF.

The chain joins TRBV14 to TRBJ2-5, with a possible D match to TRBD2 (6 bases). The CDR3 has 15 amino acids. Per the germline V gene, CDR1 is SGHDN and CDR2 is FVKESK. Trimming shortened V by 4 bases and J by 4 bases, and 16 bases separated the two germline ends. The DNA for the CDR3 is TGTGCCAGCAGCCCCTTGGCCTCCGGGGGAGAGACCCAGTACTTC. Its translation: CASSPLASGGETQYF.

The DNA of the CDR3 is TGTGCCTGGAGTTCGAACCTAGGACAGAGGGTTTTCTTT. Amino acid sequence: CAWSSNLGQRVFF. The chain joins TRBV30 to TRBJ1-1; the D gene is possibly TRBD1 (6 bases). CDR3 length: 13 residues. The germline V gene has CDR1 GTSNPN and CDR2 SVGIG (reference sequence). V was clipped by 2 bases and J by 13 bases, with 20 bases between them.

The gene calls are TRBV11-2 and TRBJ1-5; no clear D. The CDR3 covers 13 residues. The V gene lost 1 base and the J gene lost 6 bases, with 7 bases spanning the gap. Germline V gene lookup returns CDR1 SGHAT and CDR2 FQNNGV. CDR3 nucleotide sequence: TGTGCCAGCAGCTTAGGACTCGGTCAGCCCCAGCATTTT. Translating gives CASSLGLGQPQHF.

The chain recombines TRBV7-2 with TRBJ2-1; 9 bases map to TRBD2. CDR1 SGHTA and CDR2 FQGNSA come from the germline V gene. The CDR3 spans 15 residues. V trimming: 6 bases; J trimming: 4 bases; junction bases outside the gene matches: 7. CDR3 sequence reads: CASSSTSGPYNEQFF. DNA for the CDR3: TGTGCCAGCAGTTCCACTAGCGGGCCTTACAATGAGCAGTTCTTC.

V and J are TRBV7-9 and TRBJ2-2; TRBD2 agrees at 7 bases. Germline V gene data show CDR1 as SEHNR and CDR2 as FQNEAQ (reference sequence). V lost 5 bases, J lost 8 bases, and 5 bases stayed unmatched. The CDR3 totals 13 residues. CDR3 sequence: CASSPSGVGELFF. The CDR3, as DNA: TGTGCCAGCAGCCCCAGCGGGGTAGGGGAGCTGTTTTTT.

This clone was counted a single time. The chain links TRBV28 to TRBJ2-3; 7 bases agree with TRBD2. The CDR3 is 15 amino acids. CDR1 MDHEN and CDR2 SYDVKM come from the germline V gene. With 5 bases clipped from V and 0 bases from J, the junction kept 5 bases outside the gene matches. The CDR3 region has the DNA TGTGCCAGCAGTCGGACTAGTTTTAGCACAGATACGCAGTATTTT. Translated, it gives CASSRTSFSTDTQYF.

This clone has only a few counts. The chain couples TRBV6-5 to TRBJ2-2; 7 bases map to TRBD2. V lost 8 bases, J lost 5 bases, and 5 bases stayed unmatched. Per germline, CDR1 MNHEY and CDR2 SVGAGI. The CDR3 loop spans 13 amino acids. CDR3 residues: CASGWGGTGELFF. DNA of the CDR3: TGTGCCAGCGGCTGGGGGGGGACCGGGGAGCTGTTTTTT.

The rearrangement joins TRBV7-3 to TRBJ1-1, with D perhaps TRBD1 (5 bases). CDR1 is SGHTA and CDR2 is FQGTGA in the germline V gene. CDR3 length: 17 amino acids. Trimming removed 0 bases at V and 0 bases at J, with 14 bases between. The CDR3 DNA is TGTGCCAGCAGCTTAACCTTGACAGATATTATGAACACTGAAGCTTTCTTT. It specifies CASSLTLTDIMNTEAFF.

This clone has only one observation. This chain uses TRBV30 with TRBJ1-3; the D is unclear. The CDR3 runs to 11 residues. Germline values: CDR1 GTSNPN, CDR2 SVGIG (reference sequence). V shed 8 bases and J shed 2 bases, with 7 bases lying between them. CDR3 region: CAGDAGNTIYF. The DNA for the CDR3 is TGTGCCGGAGACGCTGGAAACACCATATATTTT.

The chain joins TRBV9 to TRBJ2-2; 9 nucleotides align to TRBD1. CDR3 length equals 15 residues. Germline V CDR1 and CDR2: SGDLS, YYNGEE. V was clipped by 3 bases and J by 7 bases; unmatched bases: 7. The CDR3 protein is CASSANRGLSGELFF. In DNA, the CDR3 is TGTGCCAGCAGCGCCAACAGGGGGCTGAGCGGGGAGCTGTTTTTT.